This TCR beta chain was identified during a study of T cell responses to AZD1222 COVID-19 vaccine. Background on the study: Investigators merged groups given second doses at roughly 4 or roughly 12 weeks. Study-wide results and caveats: Recipients of two AZD1222 doses showed rising Spike-specific TCR breadth and depth. Targeting of unmutated variant regions was reportedly seen in nearly half of spike-specific TCRs. It should be noted that donors were predominantly white British and more often female, and clonal diversity was possibly underestimated.

Germline V gene sequence: CDR1 SGHVS, CDR2 FQNEAQ. This CDR3 contains 16 residues. Trimming took 4 bases from V and 7 from J, leaving 23 bases between them. Assay used: immunoSEQ multiplex PCR; TCRdb lists only in-frame clones, some missing. Of approximately 120,000 clones listed, more than 70% are singletons. This clone was recorded a few times. Its antigen is currently unknown. The J gene is TRBJ2-7, the V gene TRBV7-8; possibly TRBD2 for D (6 bases). This specimen consisted of peripheral blood, obtained on day 0 of AZD1222 vaccination. The sequence was obtained from an adult in good health. The DNA for the CDR3 is TGTGCCAGCAGCTCCCCTTATAGTAGCGGCCTCGGTGAGCAGTACTTC. Translation gives CASSSPYSSGLGEQYF.